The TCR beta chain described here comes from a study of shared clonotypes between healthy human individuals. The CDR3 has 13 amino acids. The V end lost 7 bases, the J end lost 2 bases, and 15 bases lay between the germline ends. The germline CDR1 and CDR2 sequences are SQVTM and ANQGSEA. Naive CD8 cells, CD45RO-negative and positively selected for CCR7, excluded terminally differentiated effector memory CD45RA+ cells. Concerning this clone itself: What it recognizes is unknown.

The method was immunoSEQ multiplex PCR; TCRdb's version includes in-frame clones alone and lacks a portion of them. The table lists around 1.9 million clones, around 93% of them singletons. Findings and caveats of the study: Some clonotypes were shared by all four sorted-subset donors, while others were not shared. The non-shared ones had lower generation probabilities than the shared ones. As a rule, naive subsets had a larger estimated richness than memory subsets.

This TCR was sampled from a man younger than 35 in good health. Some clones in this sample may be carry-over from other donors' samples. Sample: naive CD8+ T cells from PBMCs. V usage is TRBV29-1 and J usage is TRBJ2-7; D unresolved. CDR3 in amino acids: CSAGLGPAYEQYF. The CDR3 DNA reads TGCAGCGCTGGCTTAGGGCCTGCCTACGAGCAGTACTTC.